The entry below describes one TCR beta chain. Its antigen is unidentified. Unique molecular identifiers were carried by the TCR beta cDNA libraries. From the PCR reads, TCRdb called clonotypes with MiXCR, one entry per CDR3 protein. This table has 800,000 to 950,000 distinct CDR3 sequences, roughly half appearing once. The sample originates from a study of post-analysis software for immune sequencing data. Findings and limits, study-wide: Among four or five TRBV segments more frequent in patients than controls were TRBV5-6, TRBV5-1 and TRBV20-1. Controls significantly exceeded multiple sclerosis patients in normalized Chao1 diversity.

CDR1 SQVTM and CDR2 ANQGSEA come from the germline V gene. CDR3 length: 14 amino acids. The chain couples TRBV29-1 to TRBJ2-7, with 7 bases that match TRBD2. Judging by the DNA end, TRBJ2-5 fits better; the J call may be wrong. This TCR was recovered from a girl aged 10-17 years with multiple sclerosis. Sequenced: blood. The CDR3 nucleotides are TGCAGCGTTGAAGATCCAGGACTAGAAGAGACCCAGTACTTC. This codes for CSVEDPGLEETQYF.